The next 32 T cell receptor beta chains were all read from a single sample in a study of blood T cell repertoires in COVID-19. Here immunoSEQ multiplex PCR was the method, and the copy in TCRdb shows in-frame clones only, minus some. Altogether about 270,000 clones are present, approximately 90% being singletons, with the ten largest covering 2% to 2.5%. The sequenced sample was PBMCs or T cells enriched from blood (not recorded which). These receptors all stem from a woman in her 40s with acute COVID-19.

This chain uses TRBV11-2 with TRBJ1-1, with a tentative D call TRBD1 (5 bases). The CDR3 spans 14 residues. The V gene lost 1 base and the J gene lost 4 bases, with 10 bases spanning the gap. Per the germline V gene, CDR1 is SGHAT and CDR2 is FQNNGV. CDR3 sequence: CASSLVGEGTEAFF. The CDR3 DNA is TGTGCCAGCAGCTTAGTGGGGGAGGGCACTGAAGCTTTCTTT.

The V and J genes are TRBV19 and TRBJ1-1; TRBD1 aligns across 7 bases. CDR1 is LNHDA, CDR2 SQIVND, per germline (reference sequence). The CDR3 sequence is 14 residues long. Unmatched junction bases numbered 5, after V lost 6 bases and J lost 1 base. The CDR3 DNA reads TGTGCCAGTAGAATCGGGACAGCGAACACTGAAGCTTTCTTT. It encodes CASRIGTANTEAFF.

V is TRBV2 and J is TRBJ1-1; possible D gene TRBD1, 6 bases. The CDR3 extends over 14 amino acids. V was cut by 7 bases and J by 4 bases, with 16 bases left in between. Germline V gives CDR1 SNHLY, CDR2 FYNNEI. As DNA, the CDR3 is TGTGCCAGCATCCTACAGGGTGGGGGCACTGAAGCTTTCTTT. It codes for CASILQGGGTEAFF.

The chain uses TRBV28 and TRBJ2-3; 7 positions agree with TRBD1. The CDR3 is 14 amino acids. Germline values: CDR1 MDHEN, CDR2 SYDVKM. J gave up 5 bases and V 5 bases, and 7 bases lay outside the gene matches. Written as DNA, the CDR3 is TGTGCCAGCAGTCAAGAGGGGGCGGTAGATACGCAGTATTTT. Translating gives CASSQEGAVDTQYF.

The CDR3 reads CASSTQGLAAANTGELFF. CDR3 in DNA: TGTGCCAGTAGTACCCAGGGACTAGCGGCCGCGAACACCGGGGAGCTGTTTTTT. The chain is built from TRBV19 and TRBJ2-2, with 11 bases fitting TRBD2. The CDR3 spans 18 residues. CDR1 is LNHDA, CDR2 SQIVND, per germline (reference sequence). Losses at the gene ends were 4 bases for V and 0 bases for J; bases not matched to a gene: 7.

CDR3 amino acids: CASSLGSGWAEAFF. In DNA, the CDR3 is TGTGCCAGCAGCTTAGGGTCGGGGTGGGCTGAAGCTTTCTTT. The genes are TRBV13 and TRBJ1-1; D unresolved. The CDR3 sequence is 14 residues long. The V gene lost 0 bases and the J gene lost 6 bases, with 11 bases spanning the gap. CDR1 and CDR2 (germline): PRHDT, FYEKMQ (reference sequence).

The V call is TRBV25-1, the J call TRBJ1-2; no definite D call. The V gene's germline CDR1 is MGHDK and CDR2 SYGVNS. The V gene lost 6 bases and the J gene lost 7 bases, with 21 bases spanning the gap. This CDR3 has 15 amino acids. The CDR3 DNA is TGTGCCAGCAGCGCAGCCTTTGATCCGTCGGGTGGCTACACCTTC. Translated, it gives CASSAAFDPSGGYTF.

V and J are TRBV28 and TRBJ1-2; the D is unclear. CDR3 size: 11 residues. Germline CDR1 MDHEN, CDR2 SYDVKM. V dropped 8 bases and J dropped 5 bases, with 9 bases sitting between them. The DNA for the CDR3 is TGTGCCAGCGGAGATACTTATGGCTACACCTTC. Residues: CASGDTYGYTF.

The chain recombines TRBV9 with TRBJ1-1; D remains ambiguous. CDR3 length equals 15 residues. Germline V CDR1 and CDR2: SGDLS, YYNGEE. V lost 3 bases to trimming and J lost 1 base, with 13 bases between them. CDR3 residues: CASSDVGGRNTEAFF. For the CDR3, the DNA is TGTGCCAGCAGCGACGTTGGAGGGCGGAACACTGAAGCTTTCTTT. Based on the CDR3 plus reference TRBV9 and TRBJ1-1, the full variable domain is DSGVTQTPKHLITATGQRVTLRCSPRSGDLSVYWYQQSLDQGLQFLIQYYNGEERAKGNILERFSAQQFPDLHSELNLSSLELGDSALYFCASSDVGGRNTEAFFGQGTRLTVV.

CDR3 in amino acids: CASSVTGAGNTIYF. CDR3 coding DNA: TGTGCCAGCAGCGTTACAGGGGCTGGAAACACCATATATTTT. The chain is built from TRBV7-9 and TRBJ1-3; TRBD1 agrees at 7 bases. Germline V gene sequence: CDR1 SEHNR, CDR2 FQNEAQ (reference sequence). This CDR3 comprises 14 residues. V lost 5 bases, J lost 2 bases, and 3 bases stayed unmatched.

The chain links TRBV7-2 to TRBJ1-1; 8 bases line up with TRBD1. CDR3 size: 14 residues. Germline V gene data show CDR1 as SGHTA and CDR2 as FQGNSA. V lost 3 bases to trimming and J lost 1 base; unmatched junction nucleotides: 1. CDR3: CASSFGTGNTEAFF. CDR3 bases: TGTGCCAGCAGCTTTGGGACAGGGAACACTGAAGCTTTCTTT.

J is TRBJ1-3 and V is TRBV3-1 (or the pseudogene TRBV3-2); 7 bases line up with TRBD1. This CDR3 contains 16 residues. Germline CDR1 LGHDT, CDR2 YNNKEL (reference sequence). V lost 5 bases, J lost 0 bases, and 7 bases stayed unmatched. The CDR3 sequence: CASSFRTGLSGNTIYF. CDR3 nucleotides: TGTGCCAGCAGCTTTCGGACAGGCCTCTCTGGAAACACCATATATTTT.

This clone was found once. The CDR3 reads CASSYSAVSYNSPLHF. CDR3 bases: TGTGCCAGCAGTTACTCCGCAGTCTCCTATAATTCACCCCTCCACTTT. This chain connects TRBV6-6 to TRBJ1-6, with D unclear. Trimming removed 0 bases from V and 0 bases from J, with 6 bases in between. The CDR3 contains 16 residues. Germline lookup yields CDR1 MNHNY and CDR2 SVGAGI (reference sequence).

This chain joins TRBV5-1 and TRBJ2-1, with TRBD2 identical over 8 bases. The V gene end was trimmed by 4 bases and the J gene end by 4 bases; junction bases not matched to a gene: 7. The length of the CDR3 is 15 residues. Germline CDR1 and CDR2: SGHRS and YFSETQ. CDR3: CASSAGTRGYNEQFF. In nucleotides, the CDR3 is TGCGCCAGCAGCGCCGGGACTAGAGGGTACAATGAGCAGTTCTTC.

CDR3 in DNA: TGCAGTGCTAGTTCTCGGACAGGGAGGCAGCCCCAGCATTTT. Protein sequence: CSASSRTGRQPQHF. The V gene is TRBV20-1, the J gene TRBJ1-5, with 8 bases fitting TRBD1. After removal of 3 bases from V and 7 bases from J, the junction contained 8 bases not matched to a gene. The CDR3 contains 14 residues. Germline CDR1 and CDR2: DFQATT and SNEGSKA (reference sequence).

This rearrangement joins TRBV6-5 to TRBJ2-1; D may be TRBD2 (5 bases). The CDR3 has 13 amino acids. V gave up 6 bases and J gave up 2 bases, with 8 bases separating them. Per germline, CDR1 MNHEY and CDR2 SVGAGI. CDR3 region: CASSGETYNEQFF. CDR3 nucleotides: TGTGCCAGCAGCGGGGAGACCTACAATGAGCAGTTCTTC.

In this sample, this clone turned up once. The chain joins TRBV28 to TRBJ2-1; the match to TRBD1 covers 8 bases. Germline-derived CDR1 and CDR2 are MDHEN and SYDVKM. Losses at the gene ends were 3 bases for V and 6 bases for J; bases not matched to a gene: 7. CDR3 length equals 15 residues. CDR3 region: CASSFHRGTINEQFF. Here the CDR3 DNA reads TGTGCCAGCAGTTTTCACAGGGGGACAATCAATGAGCAGTTCTTC. Complete variable domain (other parts from reference TRBV28 and TRBJ2-1): DVKVTQSSRYLVKRTGEKVFLECVQDMDHENMFWYRQDPGLGLRLIYFSYDVKMKEKGDIPEGYSVSREKKERFSLILESASTNQTSMYLCASSFHRGTINEQFFGPGTRLTVL.

The V call is TRBV3-1 (or the pseudogene TRBV3-2), the J call TRBJ2-2, with TRBD1 matching 7 bases. From germline, CDR1 is LGHDT and CDR2 YNNKEL (reference sequence). The CDR3 contains 15 residues. V trimming: 4 bases; J trimming: 1 base; junction bases outside the gene matches: 3. CDR3: CASSRDSLNTGELFF. The CDR3 DNA follows: TGTGCCAGCAGCCGGGACAGTTTGAACACCGGGGAGCTGTTTTTT.

V and J are TRBV6-2 or TRBV6-3 and TRBJ1-1; tentative D call: TRBD1 (5 bases). The V gene lost 5 bases and the J gene lost 6 bases, with 13 bases spanning the gap. The CDR3 has 13 residues. Germline assignment: CDR1 MNHEY and CDR2 SVGEGT. The CDR3 loop is CASSPGLLAEAFF. The CDR3 region has the DNA TGTGCCAGCAGTCCAGGGTTGCTTGCTGAAGCTTTCTTT.

The V call is TRBV5-6, the J call TRBJ1-2; D might be TRBD1 (6 bases). Trimming shortened V by 4 bases and J by 1 base, and 14 bases separated the two germline ends. Germline CDR1 is SGHDT and CDR2 is YYEEEE. The CDR3 is 15 amino acids. The chain's CDR3 is CASSVQSGVNYGYTF. Written as DNA, the CDR3 is TGTGCCAGCAGCGTCCAATCAGGGGTTAACTATGGCTACACCTTC.

The chain joins TRBV7-6 to TRBJ1-5, with TRBD1 as a possible D gene (6 bases). V lost 2 bases to trimming and J lost 7 bases, with 15 bases between them. Germline V lookup: CDR1 SGHVS, CDR2 FNYEAQ. CDR3 length equals 15 residues. Written as DNA, the CDR3 is TGTGCCAGCAGCTTAAGCCAGGGGCCTTTCCAGCCCCAGCATTTT. It specifies CASSLSQGPFQPQHF.

The rearrangement joins TRBV5-1 to TRBJ2-1; 13 nucleotides match TRBD2. CDR3 size: 16 residues. Germline values: CDR1 SGHRS, CDR2 YFSETQ. After removal of 5 bases from V and 8 bases from J, the junction contained 10 bases not matched to a gene. CDR3 sequence reads: CASRSGLAGEGDEQFF. CDR3 sequence (DNA): TGCGCCAGCAGATCCGGACTAGCGGGGGAGGGGGATGAGCAGTTCTTC.

A single count supports this clone. The rearrangement links TRBV11-3 to TRBJ1-4; D is unclear. The CDR3 sequence is 16 residues long. Germline V CDR1 and CDR2: SGHNT, YENEEA. V was cut by 0 bases and J by 9 bases, with 17 bases left in between. The CDR3 loop is CASSLDMPAGRKKLFF. As DNA, the CDR3 is TGTGCCAGCAGCTTAGATATGCCCGCGGGTAGAAAAAAACTGTTTTTT.

The V gene is TRBV28, the J gene TRBJ1-4; the D gene is possibly TRBD1 (6 bases). The CDR3 totals 15 residues. CDR1 and CDR2 (germline): MDHEN, SYDVKM. Trimming took off 6 bases at V and 6 bases at J, with 17 bases between the two ends. This CDR3 reads CASSYERGGDEKLFF. The CDR3, as DNA: TGTGCCAGCAGCTACGAGAGGGGGGGAGATGAAAAACTGTTTTTT.

The rearrangement links TRBV7-8 to TRBJ2-2; tentatively, D is TRBD1 (5 bases). V was shortened by 5 bases and J by 4 bases, with 17 bases between the two germline ends. The CDR3 is 16 amino acids. Looked up from germline, CDR1 is SGHVS and CDR2 is FQNEAQ. For the CDR3, the DNA is TGTGCCAGCAGCGTATCTCTAAGGGGAACCACCGGGGAGCTGTTTTTT. The encoded protein is CASSVSLRGTTGELFF.

The gene calls are TRBV18 and TRBJ1-1; no reliable D call. The CDR3 has 15 amino acids. Trimming removed 0 bases from V and 5 bases from J, with 13 bases in between. The germline CDR1 and CDR2 sequences are KGHSH and LQKENI. In DNA form, the CDR3 reads TGTGCCAGCTCACCACCGATCGGGATGAGGACTGAAGCTTTCTTT. This gives the protein CASSPPIGMRTEAFF.

The chain uses TRBV7-9 and TRBJ2-5; TRBD1 matches 7 bases. Trimming removed 4 bases from V and 0 bases from J; junction bases left unmatched: 8. Germline V gene sequence: CDR1 SEHNR, CDR2 FQNEAQ (reference sequence). This CDR3 contains 16 residues. The CDR3 region is CASSSSWTGYQETQYF. In nucleotides, the CDR3 is TGTGCCAGCAGCTCCTCCTGGACAGGCTACCAAGAGACCCAGTACTTC. Based on the CDR3 plus reference TRBV7-9 and TRBJ2-5, the full variable domain is DTGVSQNPRHKITKRGQNVTFRCDPISEHNRLYWYRQTLGQGPEFLTYFQNEAQLEKSRLLSDRFSAERPKGSFSTLEIQRTEQGDSAMYLCASSSSWTGYQETQYFGPGTRLLVL.

The chain combines TRBV6-1 with TRBJ1-6; TRBD1 agrees at 12 bases. The CDR3 totals 18 residues. Trimming cost V 4 bases and J 11 bases; bases outside gene matches: 15. The germline CDR1 and CDR2 sequences are MNHNS and SASEGT. The CDR3 coding sequence is TGTGCCAGCAGTGGTTGGGACAGGGGGCTTTCATTAATAACACCCCTCCACTTT. It is translated as CASSGWDRGLSLITPLHF.

V usage is TRBV7-3 and J usage is TRBJ2-3; 8 bases are a match to TRBD2. The germline CDR1 and CDR2 sequences are SGHTA and FQGTGA. The CDR3 has 15 residues. The V and J ends lost 3 bases and 0 bases, in that order; junction bases with no gene match: 2. Here the CDR3 reads CASSFGGASTDTQYF. In DNA, the CDR3 is TGTGCCAGCAGCTTCGGGGGGGCTAGCACAGATACGCAGTATTTT.

The chain links TRBV28 to TRBJ2-5; TRBD1 matches at 8 bases. Germline values: CDR1 MDHEN, CDR2 SYDVKM. V was pared by 6 bases and J by 5 bases, with 8 bases of the junction left unmatched. The length of the CDR3 is 14 residues. CDR3 region: CASRHDRGGETQYF. The DNA of the CDR3 is TGTGCCAGCAGACACGACAGGGGAGGTGAGACCCAGTACTTC.

The chain uses TRBV4-1 and TRBJ2-5; no clear D. Per the germline V gene, CDR1 is MGHRA and CDR2 is YSYEKL. This CDR3 comprises 14 residues. Between the trimmed V and J ends, which lost 1 base and 4 bases, there was a span of 10 bases. In DNA form, the CDR3 reads TGCGCCAGCAGCCAAGTCGGGTCGGGAGAGACCCAGTACTTC. Protein: CASSQVGSGETQYF.

On this clone itself: Additional DNA sequences in this sample encode the identical CDR3. V usage is TRBV6-5 and J usage is TRBJ2-7, with D tentatively TRBD2 (6 bases). CDR1 and CDR2 from the germline V gene are MNHEY and SVGAGI. The V end lost 4 bases, the J end lost 0 bases, and 13 bases lay between the germline ends. The CDR3 consists of 15 residues. DNA for the CDR3: TGTGCCAGCAGTTCCTCAGGGACTTCCTCCTACGAGCAGTACTTC. This encodes CASSSSGTSSYEQYF.